Below, 21 T cell receptor beta chains from the same sample are listed, as sequenced in a study of blood T cell repertoires in COVID-19. TCRdb's table, derived via immunoSEQ multiplex PCR, lists solely in-frame clones and lacks some. The profile shows roughly 260,000 clones, roughly 90% of them singletons. Sequencing used peripheral blood. The source is a woman in her 30s with COVID-19, enrolled during active disease.

This chain joins TRBV30 and TRBJ2-1; tentative D call: TRBD2 (5 bases). CDR3 length: 13 amino acids. Trimming took 4 bases from V and 7 from J, leaving 14 bases between them. The germline V gene has CDR1 GTSNPN and CDR2 SVGIG (reference sequence). CDR3 in DNA: TGTGCCTGGACCTTCGGGGTCGGGAATGAGCAGTTCTTC. Translation: CAWTFGVGNEQFF.

As DNA, the CDR3 is TGTGCCAGCAGCGACAGGCGGCCCAAGGGCGAAAAACTGTTTTTT. Translated: CASSDRRPKGEKLFF. V and J are TRBV7-9 and TRBJ1-4, with D maybe TRBD1 (6 bases). The CDR3 contains 15 residues. Looked up from germline, CDR1 is SEHNR and CDR2 is FQNEAQ (reference sequence). V shed 5 bases and J shed 8 bases, with 18 bases lying between them.

The chain has TRBV6-1 and TRBJ2-1, with D perhaps matching TRBD2 (5 bases). Germline values: CDR1 MNHNS, CDR2 SASEGT. V shed 5 bases and J shed 2 bases, with 10 bases lying between them. This CDR3 region has 14 residues. CDR3 DNA: TGTGCCAGCAGTTATTCGGGAACCTACAATGAGCAGTTCTTC. Protein product: CASSYSGTYNEQFF.

The V call is TRBV7-8, the J call TRBJ1-1, with unresolved D. Germline-derived CDR1 and CDR2 are SGHVS and FQNEAQ. CDR3 length equals 17 residues. The germline V and J ends were trimmed by 5 bases and 2 bases, with 21 bases remaining between them. The CDR3 sequence is CASSLPLTGSRNTEAFF. The CDR3 nucleotides are TGTGCCAGCAGCCTACCTTTGACGGGTTCAAGAAACACTGAAGCTTTCTTT.

This clone was counted only a few times. The chain carries TRBV15 and TRBJ1-1; D is undetermined. V was shortened by 1 base and J by 0 bases, with 12 bases between the two germline ends. The CDR3 loop spans 16 amino acids. Germline V CDR1 and CDR2: LNHNV, YYDKDF (reference sequence). The CDR3 DNA reads as TGTGCCACCAGCAGAGGAGGGAACACCTTGAACACTGAAGCTTTCTTT. The encoded protein is CATSRGGNTLNTEAFF.

The chain combines TRBV5-1 with TRBJ2-1; 11 nucleotides line up with TRBD1. This CDR3 spans 15 amino acids. The V and J ends lost 5 bases and 6 bases, in that order; junction bases with no gene match: 7. CDR1 is SGHRS and CDR2 is YFSETQ in the germline V gene. The CDR3, as DNA: TGCGCCAGCAGTATTGGGGACAGGGGGGTCAATGAGCAGTTCTTC. Protein sequence: CASSIGDRGVNEQFF.

The chain employs TRBV28 and TRBJ2-7; tentative D call: TRBD1 (5 bases). Germline loops: CDR1 MDHEN, CDR2 SYDVKM. V lost 2 bases to trimming and J lost 1 base, with 9 bases between them. This CDR3 is 14 amino acids long. The CDR3 DNA reads TGTGCCAGCAGTTTAAGTCAGGGTTCCTACGAGCAGTACTTC. Translated, it gives CASSLSQGSYEQYF.

The V call is TRBV4-2, the J call TRBJ2-7; D is unresolved. This CDR3 has 13 amino acids. Trimming removed 3 bases from V and 4 bases from J, with 10 bases in between. Germline V lookup: CDR1 LGHNA, CDR2 YNFKEQ. The CDR3 sequence: CASSQGDQYEQYF. The CDR3, as DNA: TGTGCCAGCAGCCAGGGCGACCAGTACGAGCAGTACTTC.

V is TRBV5-4 and J is TRBJ2-7; no firm D call. The CDR3 covers 15 residues. Germline-derived CDR1 and CDR2 are SGHNT and YYREEE (reference sequence). The V gene lost 0 bases and the J gene lost 1 base, with 11 bases spanning the gap. This CDR3 is CASSLAGAASYEQYF. DNA of the CDR3: TGTGCCAGCAGCTTGGCCGGAGCTGCATCCTACGAGCAGTACTTC.

The rearrangement uses TRBV6-5 and TRBJ1-1; 7 bases map to TRBD1. V gave up 6 bases and J gave up 6 bases; unmatched junction bases: 1. The CDR3 contains 11 residues. Per the germline V gene, CDR1 is MNHEY and CDR2 is SVGAGI. CDR3 residues: CASSRGSEAFF. The CDR3 region has the DNA TGTGCCAGCAGCAGGGGGTCTGAAGCTTTCTTT.

V gene TRBV29-1 combines with J gene TRBJ2-3; TRBD2 aligns across 10 bases. Trimming removed 2 bases from V and 4 bases from J; junction bases left unmatched: 6. The CDR3 extends over 15 amino acids. Germline CDR1 and CDR2: SQVTM and ANQGSEA. CDR3 sequence reads: CSVEILAGRADTQYF. The DNA for the CDR3 is TGCAGCGTTGAAATACTAGCGGGACGGGCAGATACGCAGTATTTT.

The rearrangement joins TRBV6-1 to TRBJ2-5; a weak D match, TRBD1 (5 bases). CDR3 size: 14 residues. In germline, CDR1 is MNHNS, CDR2 SASEGT. V was shortened by 3 bases and J by 5 bases, with 13 bases between the two germline ends. The DNA for the CDR3 is TGTGCCAGCAGTGAGGCTTCAGGGTGGGAGACCCAGTACTTC. Its translation: CASSEASGWETQYF.

The chain is built from TRBV6-5 and TRBJ1-1, with TRBD1 as a possible D gene (6 bases). The CDR3 is 14 residues long. Germline-derived CDR1 and CDR2 are MNHEY and SVGAGI. Trimming left V 2 bases short and J 4 bases short, with 11 bases between. CDR3 DNA sequence: TGTGCCAGCAGTTACGCTGGGGGGGCCACTGAAGCTTTCTTT. This translates into CASSYAGGATEAFF.

The CDR3 region has the DNA TGTGCCAGCAGCGCAGACCACAGGGTCTCACCCCTCCACTTT. Protein product: CASSADHRVSPLHF. The V and J genes are TRBV11-2 and TRBJ1-6, with TRBD1 as a possible D gene (6 bases). The V gene lost 5 bases and the J gene lost 10 bases, with 15 bases spanning the gap. The V gene's germline CDR1 is SGHAT and CDR2 FQNNGV. CDR3 length equals 14 residues. Full variable domain (remainder filled in from reference TRBV11-2 and TRBJ1-6): EAGVAQSPRYKIIEKRQSVAFWCNPISGHATLYWYQQILGQGPKLLIQFQNNGVVDDSQLPKDRFSAERLKGVDSTLKIQPAKLEDSAVYLCASSADHRVSPLHFGNGTRLTVT.

The chain combines TRBV7-9 with TRBJ2-5; D is perhaps TRBD1 (5 bases). The germline V and J ends were trimmed by 1 base and 4 bases, with 10 bases remaining between them. Germline V CDR1 and CDR2: SEHNR, FQNEAQ (reference sequence). CDR3 length equals 14 residues. The CDR3 sequence: CASSLEGVPETQYF. The DNA for the CDR3 is TGTGCCAGCAGCTTAGAAGGGGTTCCAGAGACCCAGTACTTC.

The chain joins TRBV28 to TRBJ2-7; D unresolved. There are 14 residues in the CDR3. With 4 bases removed from V and 2 bases from J, the gap between germline ends came to 12 bases. In germline, CDR1 is MDHEN, CDR2 SYDVKM. DNA of the CDR3: TGTGCCAGCAGTTGGTCGTACGGTACCTACGAGCAGTACTTC. Protein: CASSWSYGTYEQYF.

V and J are TRBV14 and TRBJ2-7, with 14 bases identical to TRBD2. The CDR3 sequence is 16 residues long. Germline trimming cut 3 bases from V and 2 bases from J; bases unmatched to any gene: 3. Germline CDR1 SGHDN, CDR2 FVKESK. The CDR3 DNA reads TGTGCCAGCAGCCAGGGGACTAGCGGGAGAACCTACGAGCAGTACTTC. Translated, it gives CASSQGTSGRTYEQYF.

The rearrangement links TRBV18 to TRBJ1-4, with D uncertain. The CDR3 totals 13 residues. Trimming shortened V by 6 bases and J by 3 bases, and 8 bases separated the two germline ends. The germline gives CDR1 KGHSH, CDR2 LQKENI. The CDR3 loop reads CASSSAANEKLFF. CDR3 sequence (DNA): TGTGCCAGCTCCTCGGCGGCTAATGAAAAACTGTTTTTT. Full variable domain (outside the CDR3, taken from reference TRBV18 and TRBJ1-4): NAGVMQNPRHLVRRRGQEARLRCSPMKGHSHVYWYRQLPEEGLKFMVYLQKENIIDESGMPKERFSAEFPKEGPSILRIQQVVRGDSAAYFCASSSAANEKLFFGSGTQLSVL.

The chain uses TRBV3-1 (or the pseudogene TRBV3-2) and TRBJ2-3; a possible D gene is TRBD2 (6 bases). CDR3 length equals 14 residues. V was clipped by 4 bases and J by 6 bases, with 14 bases between them. CDR1 and CDR2 (germline): LGHDT, YNNKEL (reference sequence). The CDR3 loop is CASSPRGVLDTQYF. The DNA for the CDR3 is TGTGCCAGCAGCCCCCGCGGGGTTTTGGATACGCAGTATTTT.

The chain employs TRBV7-3 and TRBJ1-1; 9 bases align to TRBD1. Germline trimming cut 5 bases from V and 3 bases from J; bases unmatched to any gene: 4. The CDR3 has 14 amino acids. Germline values: CDR1 SGHTA, CDR2 FQGTGA. The CDR3, as DNA: TGTGCCAGCAGCCCGGGACAGGGAGACACTGAAGCTTTCTTT. This gives the protein CASSPGQGDTEAFF.

This rearrangement joins TRBV9 to TRBJ1-2; D perhaps matches TRBD1 (5 bases). CDR1 is SGDLS and CDR2 is YYNGEE in the germline V gene. Deletions cut 1 base from V and 6 bases from J, with 13 bases between. The CDR3 has 14 residues. CDR3 sequence reads: CASSVPAGRHGYTF. CDR3 DNA sequence: TGTGCCAGCAGCGTACCCGCAGGGAGGCATGGCTACACCTTC.